This T cell receptor (beta chain) was sequenced during a study of sequential checkpoint blockade in melanoma. Study-wide context: After nivolumab or ipilimumab alone, over 20 patients had week-13 rebiopsies.

The assay was immunoSEQ multiplex PCR, and TCRdb's table has in-frame clones only and misses some. The sample yields around 4,600 clones, about a quarter seen once. Concerning this clone: Its antigen is as yet unknown.

Study-level findings and limits: Response in arm A was associated with pretreatment TIL clonality. Patients with week-13 increases in T-cell fraction and clonality benefited about 30 times more often. Tumor T-cell fraction and clonality correlated with PD-L1 and CD8+ counts.

CDR1 and CDR2 from the germline V gene are LNHDA and SQIVND (reference sequence). The J segment lost 4 bases and the V segment lost 4 bases, leaving 4 bases of the junction unmatched. The CDR3 runs 16 residues. Sample treatment: randomized to nivolumab then ipilimumab (arm A) or the reverse (arm B). The V gene is TRBV19, the J gene TRBJ2-2; TRBD2 agrees at 12 bases. The origin of this receptor is a human donor with melanoma. The material sequenced was tumor tissue (inferred from file names), taken from a patient given nivolumab and ipilimumab in sequence. The CDR3 loop reads CASSTGLAGLTGELFF. Here the CDR3 DNA reads TGTGCCAGTAGTACCGGACTAGCGGGGCTCACCGGGGAGCTGTTTTTT.